A selection of T cell receptor beta chains follows, all from one sample in a study of T cell responses to AZD1222 COVID-19 vaccine. The protocol was immunoSEQ multiplex PCR, while the TCRdb copy is restricted to in-frame clones and leaves out a portion. This repertoire shows about 120,000 clones, 88% found once; its top ten account for about 3.3%. The sequencing here drew on peripheral blood, taken 28 days after the second AZD1222 dose. The origin of the receptors is an adult who received the AZD1222 COVID-19 vaccine. The CDR3 runs from the conserved cysteine through the conserved F or W. D genes are given only for firm matches. Rows give clone size only sometimes, using once, few, many, or a class for an expanded clone.

abundance	j_gene	d_gene	v_gene	CDR3aa	CDR3nt
.	TRBJ2-1	.	TRBV3-1/TRBV3-2	CASRTGYNEQFF	TGTGCCAGCCGTACAGGGTACAATGAGCAGTTCTTC
.	TRBJ2-5	.	TRBV4-1	CASSQDTGTQYF	TGCGCCAGCAGCCAAGATACAGGTACCCAGTACTTC
.	TRBJ1-1	.	TRBV6-5	CASSYQHPNTEAFF	TGTGCCAGCAGTTACCAACACCCGAACACTGAAGCTTTCTTT
.	TRBJ2-2	TRBD2	TRBV6-4	CASSDLSGGDTGELFF	TGTGCCAGCAGTGACCTCAGCGGGGGTGACACCGGGGAGCTGTTTTTT
.	TRBJ1-4	TRBD1	TRBV9	CASSPRQGIQANEKLFF	TGTGCCAGCAGCCCCCGACAGGGTATTCAGGCTAATGAAAAACTGTTTTTT
once	TRBJ1-2	.	TRBV7-3	CASSSRGYGYTF	TGTGCCAGCAGCTCGAGGGGCTATGGCTACACCTTC
.	TRBJ2-2	.	TRBV9	CASSVGPANTGELFF	TGTGCCAGCAGCGTAGGTCCCGCGAACACCGGGGAGCTGTTTTTT
.	TRBJ1-1	TRBD1	TRBV28	CASSPHPTGAGGTEAFF	TGTGCCAGCAGCCCGCACCCCACAGGGGCCGGGGGCACTGAAGCTTTCTTT
.	TRBJ2-3	TRBD1	TRBV5-4	CAGGYPGRGKSTDTQYF	TGTGCCGGCGGATACCCGGGCAGGGGGAAGAGCACAGATACGCAGTATTTT
.	TRBJ1-2	.	TRBV13	CASSLGGGEVGYGYTF	TGTGCCAGCAGCTTAGGCGGGGGGGAGGTCGGCTATGGCTACACCTTC
few	TRBJ1-1	TRBD1	TRBV3-1/TRBV3-2	CATAKGPGGFEAFF	TGTGCCACCGCTAAGGGGCCAGGGGGATTTGAAGCTTTCTTT
.	TRBJ2-5	TRBD1	TRBV12-3/TRBV12-4	CASSFGQGETQYF	TGTGCCAGCAGTTTCGGACAGGGAGAGACCCAGTACTTC
.	TRBJ2-7	.	TRBV25-1	CASSERVGRGEQYF	TGTGCCAGCAGTGAAAGGGTGGGCCGGGGTGAGCAGTACTTC
.	TRBJ2-5	.	TRBV30	CAWIEFARAQVAQYF	TGTGCCTGGATCGAGTTTGCCAGGGCCCAAGTGGCCCAGTACTTC
few	TRBJ1-3	.	TRBV30	CAWRGSGNTIYF	TGTGCCTGGAGGGGCTCTGGAAACACCATATATTTT
.	TRBJ1-2	.	TRBV7-2	CASTPTGFYGYTF	TGTGCCAGCACCCCGACAGGATTCTATGGCTACACCTTC
.	TRBJ2-3	TRBD2	TRBV5-6	CASGSSGESTDTQYF	TGTGCCAGCGGGTCTAGCGGGGAAAGCACAGATACGCAGTATTTT
once	TRBJ1-6	.	TRBV4-2	CASSQDSALGGGSPLHF	TGTGCCAGCAGCCAAGATTCTGCCCTAGGGGGAGGTTCACCCCTCCACTTT
.	TRBJ1-4	TRBD1	TRBV28	CASTNLGQGAKGTNEKLFF	TGTGCCAGCACCAACCTGGGGCAGGGGGCGAAAGGAACTAATGAAAAACTGTTTTTT
.	TRBJ2-7	.	TRBV11-2	CASSLVAGGSYEQYF	TGTGCCAGCAGCTTAGTGGCGGGCGGCTCCTACGAGCAGTACTTC
.	TRBJ1-5	TRBD1	TRBV4-3	CASSQDRGSNQPQHF	TGCGCCAGCAGCCAGGACAGGGGTAGCAATCAGCCCCAGCATTTT
.	TRBJ1-5	TRBD1	TRBV19	CASQSGTGVYYQPQHF	TGTGCCTCCCAGTCCGGGACAGGGGTATACTATCAGCCCCAGCATTTT
.	TRBJ1-1	TRBD1	TRBV6-5	CASRDDRVGNEAFF	TGTGCCAGCAGAGACGACAGGGTGGGCAATGAAGCTTTCTTT
.	TRBJ1-5	TRBD1	TRBV19	CASSAKGQGRQPQHF	TGTGCCAGTAGTGCAAAGGGACAGGGCCGGCAGCCCCAGCATTTT
few	TRBJ1-2	.	TRBV9	CASSVEGGVIPLYGYTF	TGTGCCAGCAGCGTAGAGGGGGGGGTCATCCCTCTCTATGGCTACACCTTC
.	TRBJ2-2	.	TRBV5-6	CASSLELVGGELFF	TGTGCCAGCAGCTTGGAACTAGTGGGCGGGGAGCTGTTTTTT
.	TRBJ2-7	TRBD2	TRBV4-3	CASSQHGGVYEQYF	TGCGCCAGCAGCCAACACGGGGGGGTTTACGAGCAGTACTTC
once	TRBJ1-2	TRBD1	TRBV9	CASSARTGVYGYTF	TGTGCCAGCAGCGCCAGGACAGGGGTCTATGGCTACACCTTC
.	TRBJ2-2	.	TRBV24-1	CATSENRGTGELFF	TGTGCCACCAGTGAGAACCGGGGGACCGGGGAGCTGTTTTTT
.	TRBJ2-3	.	TRBV9	CASSVGGGAGTDTQYF	TGTGCCAGCAGCGTAGGGGGCGGGGCGGGCACAGATACGCAGTATTTT
.	TRBJ1-1	.	TRBV19	CASSIGYAVPEAFF	TGTGCCAGTAGTATAGGGTATGCGGTTCCTGAAGCTTTCTTT
few	TRBJ2-5	.	TRBV7-3	CASSLTGTGETQYF	TGTGCCAGCAGCTTAACAGGGACGGGGGAGACCCAGTACTTC
.	TRBJ2-1	TRBD2	TRBV18	CASSPPAGGNEQFF	TGTGCCAGCTCACCACCAGCGGGGGGCAATGAGCAGTTCTTC
.	TRBJ2-5	TRBD2	TRBV7-9	CASSSRLAGGLETQYF	TGTGCCAGCAGCTCACGACTAGCGGGGGGTTTGGAGACCCAGTACTTC
.	TRBJ1-1	.	TRBV30	CAWSVTNTEAFF	TGTGCCTGGAGTGTTACGAACACTGAAGCTTTCTTT
once	TRBJ1-3	.	TRBV6-5	CASSPDDSGNTIYF	TGTGCCAGCAGTCCGGATGACTCTGGAAACACCATATATTTT
.	TRBJ2-1	.	TRBV7-9	CASSLALLASANEQFF	TGTGCCAGCAGCTTAGCCCTGCTAGCTTCGGCTAATGAGCAGTTCTTC
.	TRBJ2-5	TRBD1	TRBV27	CASSPGTGGFQTQYF	TGTGCCAGCAGTCCCGGGACAGGGGGCTTTCAGACCCAGTACTTC
once	TRBJ1-1	.	TRBV6-5	CASSYSHQGTEAFF	TGTGCCAGCAGTTACTCGCATCAGGGGACTGAAGCTTTCTTT
.	TRBJ1-2	.	TRBV27	CASSPSPTVGYTF	TGTGCCAGCAGTCCATCTCCAACGGTGGGCTACACCTTC
.	TRBJ2-2	TRBD2	TRBV10-3	CATTPVGLAGVTGELFF	TGTGCCACCACACCCGTGGGGCTAGCGGGGGTGACCGGGGAGCTGTTTTTT
few	TRBJ1-4	.	TRBV11-2	CASRPGEGYEKLFF	TGTGCCAGCAGGCCAGGGGAGGGTTATGAAAAACTGTTTTTT
few	TRBJ1-2	.	TRBV18	CASSQAGTRDGYTF	TGTGCCAGCTCACAAGCCGGGACAAGGGATGGCTACACCTTC
few	TRBJ1-2	.	TRBV12-3/TRBV12-4	CASSSGTNYGYTF	TGTGCCAGCAGTTCCGGGACAAACTATGGCTACACCTTC
.	TRBJ1-2	.	TRBV2	CASRSPEDLGRRGYTF	TGTGCCAGCAGGTCACCGGAGGACTTAGGGAGACGGGGCTACACCTTC
.	TRBJ1-3	.	TRBV10-3	CAISEFGNTIYF	TGTGCCATCAGTGAATTCGGAAACACCATATATTTT
.	TRBJ2-1	TRBD1	TRBV7-3	CASSSTTGAGYNEQFF	TGTGCCAGCAGCTCAACGACAGGGGCTGGCTACAATGAGCAGTTCTTC
.	TRBJ2-5	TRBD2	TRBV6-2/TRBV6-3	CASSLPLDGARGGQETQYF	TGTGCCAGCAGCCTTCCCCTGGACGGAGCCCGGGGGGGCCAAGAGACCCAGTACTTC
.	TRBJ1-1	TRBD1	TRBV6-2/TRBV6-3	CASSYRGPGTEAFF	TGTGCCAGCAGTTACAGGGGGCCGGGCACTGAAGCTTTCTTT
.	TRBJ2-5	.	TRBV9	CASSLNSDSLGETQYF	TGTGCCAGCAGCCTGAACTCGGACAGCTTGGGGGAGACCCAGTACTTC
.	TRBJ1-2	.	TRBV4-3	CASSQDHGAPWYGYTF	TGCGCCAGCAGCCAGGATCACGGGGCCCCATGGTATGGCTACACCTTC
.	TRBJ2-1	.	TRBV6-1	CASSEAGVGSNEQFF	TGTGCCAGCAGTGAAGCGGGAGTGGGGAGTAATGAGCAGTTCTTC
.	TRBJ1-1	.	TRBV5-1	CASSPVTNTEAFF	TGCGCCAGCAGCCCCGTAACTAACACTGAAGCTTTCTTT
.	TRBJ2-3	.	TRBV6-2/TRBV6-3	CASSPVGTDTQYF	TGTGCCAGCAGCCCGGTGGGCACAGATACGCAGTATTTT
.	TRBJ2-3	.	TRBV20-1	CSASEAFFTDTQYF	TGCAGTGCTAGTGAAGCGTTTTTCACAGATACGCAGTATTTT
.	TRBJ2-7	.	TRBV7-2	CASSLREGPSYEQYF	TGTGCCAGCAGCTTGCGGGAAGGACCTTCCTACGAGCAGTACTTC
.	TRBJ2-7	.	TRBV19	CASSIGGSRNYEQYF	TGTGCCAGTAGTATTGGAGGGTCCCGTAACTACGAGCAGTACTTC
.	TRBJ2-2	TRBD2	TRBV15	CATSRSAGDTGELFF	TGTGCCACCAGCCGGTCAGCGGGAGATACCGGGGAGCTGTTTTTT
once	TRBJ1-5	.	TRBV7-6	CASSLKAADSNQPQHF	TGTGCCAGCAGCTTAAAGGCGGCAGATAGCAATCAGCCCCAGCATTTT